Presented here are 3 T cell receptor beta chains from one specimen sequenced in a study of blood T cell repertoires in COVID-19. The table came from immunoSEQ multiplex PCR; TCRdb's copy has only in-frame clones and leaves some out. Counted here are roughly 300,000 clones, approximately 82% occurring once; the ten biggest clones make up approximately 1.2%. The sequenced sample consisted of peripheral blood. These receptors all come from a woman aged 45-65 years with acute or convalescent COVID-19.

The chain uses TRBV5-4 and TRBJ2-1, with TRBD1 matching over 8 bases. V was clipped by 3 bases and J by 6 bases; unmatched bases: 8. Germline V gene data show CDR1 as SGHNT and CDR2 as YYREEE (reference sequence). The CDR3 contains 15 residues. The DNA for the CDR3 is TGTGCCAGCAGCTCACCGGGACAGGCAACCAATGAGCAGTTCTTC. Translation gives CASSSPGQATNEQFF.

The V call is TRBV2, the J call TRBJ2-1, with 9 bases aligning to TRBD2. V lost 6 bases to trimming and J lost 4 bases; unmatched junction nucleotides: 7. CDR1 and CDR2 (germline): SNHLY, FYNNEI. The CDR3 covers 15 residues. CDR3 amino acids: CASSRQTSGYNEQFF. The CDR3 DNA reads TGTGCCAGCAGCCGCCAGACTAGCGGATACAATGAGCAGTTCTTC.

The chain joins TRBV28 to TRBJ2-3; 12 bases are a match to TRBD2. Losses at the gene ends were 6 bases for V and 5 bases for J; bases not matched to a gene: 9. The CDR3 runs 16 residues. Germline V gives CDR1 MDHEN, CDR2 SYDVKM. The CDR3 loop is CASSSYLAGGQDTQYF. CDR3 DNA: TGTGCCAGCAGCAGCTATCTAGCGGGGGGGCAAGATACGCAGTATTTT.